This TCR beta chain was sequenced in a study of blood T cells in healthy people across ages. With V trimmed by 0 bases and J by 7 bases, 5 bases remained unmatched. This CDR3 region has 14 residues. Germline CDR1 reads MGHRA; CDR2 reads YSYEKL. With a J-beta primer mix and a sample-barcoded 5' primer, a second PCR ran roughly 6 to 11 cycles. Each cDNA molecule was tagged by a template-switch adaptor with 12 random nucleotides. Via MiXCR, TCRdb re-called the 5' RACE reads, giving one row per CDR3 protein. The sample includes under 800,000 distinct CDR3 sequences, roughly 41% of them seen just once. This clonotype was counted a few times.

The chain recombines TRBV4-1 with TRBJ2-5, with 7 bases matching TRBD2. The sample comprised blood. This receptor was obtained from a woman aged 60-75 years in good health. The CDR3 loop is CASSQDWTRVTQYF. In DNA form, the CDR3 reads TGCGCCAGCAGCCAAGATTGGACTAGGGTGACCCAGTACTTC.